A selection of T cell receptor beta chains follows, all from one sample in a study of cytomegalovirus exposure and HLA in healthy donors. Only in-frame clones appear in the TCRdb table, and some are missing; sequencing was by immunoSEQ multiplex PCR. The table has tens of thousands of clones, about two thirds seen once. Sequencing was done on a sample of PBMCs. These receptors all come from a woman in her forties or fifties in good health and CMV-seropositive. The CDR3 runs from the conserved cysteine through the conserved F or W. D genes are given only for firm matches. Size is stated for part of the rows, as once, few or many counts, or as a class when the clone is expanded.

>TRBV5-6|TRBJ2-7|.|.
CASSLLGGGTPYEQYF
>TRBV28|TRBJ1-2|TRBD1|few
CASSFGDRGYHGYTF
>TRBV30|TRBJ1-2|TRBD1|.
CAWTLPTGGNGYTF
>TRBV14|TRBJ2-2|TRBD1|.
CASSHYQGAAGELFF
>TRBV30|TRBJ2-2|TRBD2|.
CAWSVIGGGGGELFF
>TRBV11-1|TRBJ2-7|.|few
CASSLLPGGTYEQYF
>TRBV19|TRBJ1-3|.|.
CASSRTGKFGNTIYF
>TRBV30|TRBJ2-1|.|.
CAWSATGLSSYNEQFF
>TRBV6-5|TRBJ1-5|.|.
CASSYSAANQPQHF
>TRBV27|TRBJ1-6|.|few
CASSFPGGSPLHF
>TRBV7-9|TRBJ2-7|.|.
CASSPIPAGNHEQYF
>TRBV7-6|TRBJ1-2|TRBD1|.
CASSLAGGTGLYGYTF
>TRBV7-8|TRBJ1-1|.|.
CASSFRFNTEAFF
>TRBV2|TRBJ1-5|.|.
CASSEIDRNSNQPQHF
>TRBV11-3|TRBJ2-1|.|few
CASSSYHRQDYNEQFF
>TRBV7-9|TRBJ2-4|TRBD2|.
CAVAGDHIAKNIQYF
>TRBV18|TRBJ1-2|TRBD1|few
CASSPPDRGHNYGYTF
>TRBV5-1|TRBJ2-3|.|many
CASSGLDRSSTDTQYF
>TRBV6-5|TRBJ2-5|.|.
CASSQGGGVQETQYF
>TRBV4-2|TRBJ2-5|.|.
CASSQDLNSASETQYF
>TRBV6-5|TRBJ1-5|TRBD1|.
CASSKGQGWQPQHF
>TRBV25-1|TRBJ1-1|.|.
CASSDHGSEAFF
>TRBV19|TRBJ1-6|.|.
CASSGAYNSPLHF
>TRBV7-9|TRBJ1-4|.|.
CASSPPLTAPNEKLFF
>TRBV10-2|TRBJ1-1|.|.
CASSPQGVNTEAFF
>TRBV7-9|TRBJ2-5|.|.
CASSSIRLSRGTQYF
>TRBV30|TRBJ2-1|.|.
CAWSVRGGSYNEQFF
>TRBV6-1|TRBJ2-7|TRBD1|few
CASREDRGREQYF
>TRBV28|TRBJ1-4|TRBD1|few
CASSAMTGVGEKLFF
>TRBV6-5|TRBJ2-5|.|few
CASSYRTGKETQYF
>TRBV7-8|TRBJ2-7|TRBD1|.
CASSLRQGVDEQYF
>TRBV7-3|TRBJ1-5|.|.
CASSLVRYSNQPQHF
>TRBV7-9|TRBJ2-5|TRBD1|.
CASSPIDRVRETQYF
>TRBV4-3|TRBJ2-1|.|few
CASSPERYNEQFF
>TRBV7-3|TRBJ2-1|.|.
CASSLDGDLYNEQFF
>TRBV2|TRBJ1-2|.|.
CASSDAVFGYTF
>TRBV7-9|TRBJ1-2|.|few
CASSSDIFLYGYTF
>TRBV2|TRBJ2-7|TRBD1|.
CASSGTGSYEQYF
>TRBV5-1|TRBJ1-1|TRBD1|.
CASSWDREGTGTEAFF
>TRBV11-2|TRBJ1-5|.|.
CASSLDPGSNQPQHF
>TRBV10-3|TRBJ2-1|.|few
CAISGGVNEQFF
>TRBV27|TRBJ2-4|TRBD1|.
CASSSPTGRLKNIQYF
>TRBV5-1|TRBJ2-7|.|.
CASSLQGGEQYF
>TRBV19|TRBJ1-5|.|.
CASSTNPEGNQPQHF
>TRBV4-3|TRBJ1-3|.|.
CASSQDLRQVGNTIYF
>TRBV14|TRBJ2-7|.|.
CASSQDTGEQYF
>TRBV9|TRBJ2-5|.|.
CASSADPGVGETQYF
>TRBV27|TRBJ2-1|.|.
CASSPGIAGYNEQFF
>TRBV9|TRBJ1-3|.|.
CASSLRLLPSSGNTIYF
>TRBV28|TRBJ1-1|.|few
CASSSTGNTEAFF
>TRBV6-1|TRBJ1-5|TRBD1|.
CASSLGQTNQPQHF